These 12 T cell receptor beta chains came from one sample sequenced in a study of identical twins. TCRdb reanalysed the 5' RACE reads using MiXCR and keeps one entry per CDR3 protein. The sample has some 440,000 distinct CDR3 sequences; 20% to 30% are singletons. These same records also appear under a second study, on T cells expressing NK-cell markers.

The sequenced material came from CD4+ T cells sorted from blood. The receptor set was obtained from a woman aged 18-29 years in good health.

DNA of the CDR3: TGTGCCAGCAGCGTCGGAGCGGGGGGGCCGCATGAGCAGTTCTTC. Translating gives CASSVGAGGPHEQFF. The chain couples TRBV9 to TRBJ2-1, with 10 bases matching TRBD2. Losses at the gene ends were 2 bases for V and 8 bases for J; bases not matched to a gene: 7. The germline CDR1 and CDR2 sequences are SGDLS and YYNGEE. CDR3 length: 15 amino acids.

This clonotype was picked up a small number of times. This rearrangement joins TRBV5-1 to TRBJ1-1; TRBD1 matches 9 bases. The V segment lost 0 bases and the J segment 5 bases; nucleotides outside the gene matches: 5. This CDR3 comprises 15 residues. CDR1 is SGHRS, CDR2 YFSETQ, per germline. The CDR3 region is CASSLERTGATEAFF. For the CDR3, the DNA is TGCGCCAGCAGCTTGGAACGGACAGGGGCAACTGAAGCTTTCTTT.

This sequence joins TRBV7-2 and TRBJ2-2; the D gene is possibly TRBD2 (6 bases). Germline V gives CDR1 SGHTA, CDR2 FQGNSA. V was shortened by 2 bases and J by 0 bases, with 13 bases between the two germline ends. This CDR3 region has 17 residues. CDR3 DNA: TGTGCCAGCAGCTTAACGTTAGCGGAGGCGAACACCGGGGAGCTGTTTTTT. Translating gives CASSLTLAEANTGELFF. The full variable domain, in which reference TRBV7-2 and TRBJ2-2 provide the parts outside the CDR3, is GAGVSQSPSNKVTEKGKDVELRCDPISGHTALYWYRQSLGQGLEFLIYFQGNSAPDKSGLPSDRFSAERTGGSVSTLTIQRTQQEDSAVYLCASSLTLAEANTGELFFGEGSRLTVL.

This clonotype was seen a handful of times. V gene TRBV4-3 combines with J gene TRBJ2-1, with 7 positions matching TRBD1. V lost 4 bases to trimming and J lost 1 base; unmatched junction nucleotides: 1. Germline V gene lookup returns CDR1 LGHNA and CDR2 YSLEER. The CDR3 is 14 amino acids. CDR3 nucleotide sequence: TGCGCCAGCAGCCGGACAGGATCCTACAATGAGCAGTTCTTC. Protein product: CASSRTGSYNEQFF.

In its sample, this clonotype was seen a few times. The chain uses TRBV19 and TRBJ1-3, with a possible D match to TRBD1 (5 bases). The length of the CDR3 is 13 residues. Germline CDR1 reads LNHDA; CDR2 reads SQIVND (reference sequence). Trimming removed 8 bases at V and 2 bases at J, with 10 bases between. For the CDR3, the DNA is TGTGCCAGTCCCGGGGGGACTGGAAACACCATATATTTT. Translated, it gives CASPGGTGNTIYF.

This sequence joins TRBV18 and TRBJ2-7; 7 positions agree with TRBD2. Trimming took 3 bases from V and 3 from J; bases not matched to a gene: 5. Looked up from germline, CDR1 is KGHSH and CDR2 is LQKENI. CDR3 length: 14 amino acids. CDR3 amino acids: CASSPSGRDYEQYF. The CDR3 nucleotides are TGTGCCAGCTCACCTTCAGGGAGGGACTACGAGCAGTACTTC.

The chain joins TRBV5-8 to TRBJ1-5; 7 bases fit TRBD1. This CDR3 has 16 residues. The V gene's germline CDR1 is SGHTS and CDR2 YDEGEE. Unmatched junction bases numbered 7, after V lost 4 bases and J lost 0 bases. The CDR3 region has the DNA TGTGCCAGCAGCGCATGGACAGGTAATAGCAATCAGCCCCAGCATTTT. As protein: CASSAWTGNSNQPQHF.

Only a few counts were recorded for this clonotype. The V gene is TRBV5-1, the J gene TRBJ2-5, with no clear D. The V gene lost 0 bases and the J gene lost 1 base, with 4 bases spanning the gap. Germline CDR1 and CDR2: SGHRS and YFSETQ. CDR3 length equals 13 residues. The CDR3 nucleotides are TGCGCCAGCAGCTTGGACTTCCAAGAGACCCAGTACTTC. Residues: CASSLDFQETQYF.

In its sample, this clonotype was seen once. The rearrangement links TRBV6-5 to TRBJ1-5; 11 bases agree with TRBD1. Trimming took 4 bases from V and 6 from J; bases not matched to a gene: 2. Germline lookup yields CDR1 MNHEY and CDR2 SVGAGI. The CDR3 totals 14 residues. The CDR3 protein is CASSWDRGAQPQHF. In nucleotides, the CDR3 is TGTGCCAGCAGTTGGGACAGGGGGGCTCAGCCCCAGCATTTT.

This clonotype has only a few counts. The rearrangement links TRBV7-9 to TRBJ2-1; the match to TRBD2 covers 8 bases. Germline V gene lookup returns CDR1 SEHNR and CDR2 FQNEAQ (reference sequence). The CDR3 length is 15 residues. V was pared by 5 bases and J by 9 bases, with 12 bases of the junction left unmatched. The CDR3 here is CASSPVLSGTVEQFF. In DNA form, the CDR3 reads TGTGCCAGCAGCCCAGTACTTAGCGGGACCGTTGAGCAGTTCTTC.

The chain couples TRBV20-1 to TRBJ2-7; D is ambiguous. The germline V gene encodes CDR1 DFQATT and CDR2 SNEGSKA (reference sequence). The CDR3 sequence is 12 residues long. V lost 0 bases, J lost 6 bases, and 9 bases lay in between. CDR3 DNA sequence: TGCAGTGCTAGAGAGGTCCACGGCGAGCAGTACTTC. Translating gives CSAREVHGEQYF.

The rearrangement links TRBV14 to TRBJ1-5; D is possibly TRBD1 (6 bases). This CDR3 has 16 residues. Germline values: CDR1 SGHDN, CDR2 FVKESK. The V end lost 5 bases, the J end lost 3 bases, and 17 bases lay between the germline ends. The CDR3 bases are TGTGCCAGCAGCACCCTATTAACAGGGCCCAATCAGCCCCAGCATTTT. Translation: CASSTLLTGPNQPQHF. Full variable domain (rest looked up from reference TRBV14 and TRBJ1-5): EAGVTQFPSHSVIEKGQTVTLRCDPISGHDNLYWYRRVMGKEIKFLLHFVKESKQDESGMPNNRFLAERTGGTYSTLKVQPAELEDSGVYFCASSTLLTGPNQPQHFGDGTRLSIL.